The rows below give T cell receptor beta chains drawn from one sample of a study of molecular identifiers for immune sequencing clone quantification. One entry per CDR3 protein results from TCRdb running MiXCR on the PCR reads. The data contain hundreds of thousands of distinct CDR3 sequences, about 25% of them singletons. Source material: naive CD8+ T cells from blood, with Jurkat cell RNA spiked in. These receptors originate from a human donor in good health. Some libraries in this study had Jurkat cell RNA spiked in. The CDR3 runs from the conserved cysteine through the conserved F or W. D genes are given only for firm matches. Clone sizes are given selectively: once, few, many, or a class where the clone is expanded.

TRBV7-9,TRBJ2-3,TRBD2,many,TGTGCCAGCAGCCCCACGCCTCAGCGGGATGACGGTACGCAGTATTTT,CASSPTPQRDDGTQYF
TRBV7-9,TRBJ2-5,TRBD1,.,TGTGCCAGCAGCCTAAACCAACCACCAAGTCTCGTCTATTTGGTGCAGGGGGTAGGAGAGACCCAGTACTTC,CASSLNQPPSLVYLVQGVGETQYF
TRBV5-6,TRBJ2-5,.,many,TGTGCCAGCAGCTTAGACATAGAAGAGACCCAGTACTTC,CASSLDIEETQYF
TRBV6-2/TRBV6-3,TRBJ2-5,TRBD2,many,TGTGCCACCAGGAGCGGGGGGGAAGAGACCCAGTACTTC,CATRSGGEETQYF
TRBV5-1,TRBJ1-1,.,many,TGCGCCAGCAGCTCCCCGGGAGACACTGAAGCTTTCTTT,CASSSPGDTEAFF
TRBV5-1,TRBJ2-7,TRBD1,few,TGCGCCAGCAGCTGGACCGGGACAGGGGGCTTCTCGGGATACGAGCAGTACTTC,CASSWTGTGGFSGYEQYF
TRBV9,TRBJ2-3,.,many,TGTGCCAGCAGCGTAGGAACCCTACCAGATACGCAGTATTTT,CASSVGTLPDTQYF
TRBV7-8,TRBJ2-3,TRBD2,many,TGTGCCAGCAGCTCGGGTAGCGGGGGGACAGATACGCAGTATTTT,CASSSGSGGTDTQYF
TRBV19,TRBJ1-5,.,many,TGTGCCAGTAGTATTGGGACCCGAGGCTATCATCAGCCCCAGCATTTT,CASSIGTRGYHQPQHF
TRBV7-6,TRBJ2-2,.,few,TGTGCCAGCAGCCCCCTCGAGGGCGCCGGGGAGCTGTTTTTT,CASSPLEGAGELFF
TRBV4-1,TRBJ2-3,.,.,TGCGCCAGCAGCCAAGCCTCTAGCGAGAGGTCGACAGATACGCAGTATTTT,CASSQASSERSTDTQYF
TRBV23-1,TRBJ2-7,TRBD1,few,TGCGCCAGCAGTCAATCAAGGCAGGGGGACTACGAGCAGTACTTC,CASSQSRQGDYEQYF
TRBV13,TRBJ1-2,.,.,TGTGCCAGCAGCTCCCACGGGACTCTCTATGGCTACACCTTC,CASSSHGTLYGYTF
TRBV4-1,TRBJ1-5,.,few,TGCGCCAGCAGCCACGGACAGTTTAACCAGCCCCAGCATTTT,CASSHGQFNQPQHF
TRBV11-1,TRBJ2-3,TRBD2,few,TGTGCCAGCAGCACTAGCGGGAGTTTCGCAGATACGCAGTATTTT,CASSTSGSFADTQYF
TRBV19,TRBJ2-5,.,.,TGTGCCAGTAGTAACCCAGGGGTCGAGACCCAGTACTTC,CASSNPGVETQYF
TRBV2,TRBJ2-7,.,few,TGTGCCAGCACCCAAACCGGAGGGGACCTGACCTACGAGCAGTACTTC,CASTQTGGDLTYEQYF
TRBV3-1,TRBJ2-2,TRBD2,few,TGTGCCAGCAGCACCCGACTAGCGGGTACACCCTTAACGAACACCGGGGAGCTGTTTTTT,CASSTRLAGTPLTNTGELFF
TRBV6-5,TRBJ1-6,.,many,TGTGCCAGCAGACACGGGGAAAATTCACCCCTCCACTTT,CASRHGENSPLHF
TRBV6-2/TRBV6-3,TRBJ2-1,TRBD2,many,TGTGCCAGCAGTTACTCGACTAGCGGAGTAAGGGACAATGAGCAGTTCTTC,CASSYSTSGVRDNEQFF
TRBV3-1,TRBJ2-1,TRBD2,.,TGTGCCAGCAGCCCGGGACTAGCGGGAGTACATGAGCAGTTCTTC,CASSPGLAGVHEQFF
TRBV7-6,TRBJ2-1,.,few,TGTGCCAGCAGCTTACCGGACAGTTACAATGGGCAGTTCTTC,CASSLPDSYNGQFF
TRBV14,TRBJ2-7,TRBD2,many,TGTGCCAGCAGCCAAGCCACTAGCGGGGGGTACGAGCAGTACTTC,CASSQATSGGYEQYF
TRBV24-1,TRBJ2-1,.,many,TGTGCCACCAGTGATTTACAGGACGATGAGCAGTTCTTC,CATSDLQDDEQFF
TRBV7-6,TRBJ1-1,TRBD1,many,TGTGCCAGCAGCTTAGCGCGAGGACAGGGTAAGAACACTGAAGCTTTCTTT,CASSLARGQGKNTEAFF
TRBV30,TRBJ2-1,TRBD2,.,TGTGCCTGGAGTGTTGGAATAGCGGGGGGTGATGAGCAGTTCTTC,CAWSVGIAGGDEQFF
TRBV6-5,TRBJ2-6,TRBD1,few,TGTGCCAGCAGTTTATCGGGACAGGGGAACTCTGGGGCCAACGTCCTGACTTTC,CASSLSGQGNSGANVLTF
TRBV6-6,TRBJ2-1,.,few,TGTGCCAGCAGTGAACCGTGGCAGGGTACCGATGAGCAGTTCTTC,CASSEPWQGTDEQFF
TRBV20-1,TRBJ2-7,TRBD2,few,TGCAGTGCTCGGGGGGTGGGGAGCTCCTACGAGCAGTACTTC,CSARGVGSSYEQYF
TRBV11-2,TRBJ1-1,.,many,TGTGCCAGCAGCTTAGATTTCCTAGCGGGCACTGAAGCTTTCTTT,CASSLDFLAGTEAFF
TRBV19,TRBJ2-3,TRBD1,few,TGTGCCACCCGGCGGGACAGGGTAACAGATACGCAGTATTTT,CATRRDRVTDTQYF
TRBV6-5,TRBJ1-1,.,few,TGTGCCAGCAGTTACTCGGCAGGGCGGGGTGAAGCTTTCTTT,CASSYSAGRGEAFF
TRBV18,TRBJ1-1,.,few,TGTGCCAGCTCCGCTAAAATGAACACTGAAGCTTTCTTT,CASSAKMNTEAFF
TRBV7-9,TRBJ2-2,.,few,TGTGCCATGCTGGACTCCGCGGACACCGGGGAGCTGTTTTTT,CAMLDSADTGELFF
TRBV6-2/TRBV6-3,TRBJ2-2,.,.,TGTGCCCGCGGCCCACTCCGGGCGCTGTTTTTT,CARGPLRALFF
TRBV6-5,TRBJ1-3,.,.,TGTGCCAGCAGACGGACAGAGAGCTCTGGAAACACCATATATTTT,CASRRTESSGNTIYF
TRBV10-2,TRBJ1-3,TRBD1,few,TGCGCCAGTAACCGGGACAGTAATTTCGAAAACACCATATATTTT,CASNRDSNFENTIYF
TRBV7-9,TRBJ1-4,.,.,TGTGCCAGCAGCCCCGGAGATACAACTAATGAAAAACTGTTTTTT,CASSPGDTTNEKLFF
TRBV4-3,TRBJ2-6,.,many,TGCGCCAGCAGCCAAGGACCAGTGCTTTCTGGGGCCAACGTCCTGACTTTC,CASSQGPVLSGANVLTF
TRBV7-6,TRBJ2-7,.,many,TGTGCCAGCACCCCGGTGGGGCGGTACGAGCAGTACTTC,CASTPVGRYEQYF
TRBV6-2/TRBV6-3,TRBJ2-3,.,many,TGTGCCAGCAGTTGGTATTCGGGGGATACGCAGTATTTT,CASSWYSGDTQYF
TRBV7-9,TRBJ2-2,.,many,TGTGCCAGCCGCTCCCCCAAGGGAAGCACCGGGGAGCTGTTTTTT,CASRSPKGSTGELFF
TRBV3-1,TRBJ2-5,.,.,TGTGCCAGCAGCCAAGAATTCGGGTCGGGAGAGACCCAGTACTTC,CASSQEFGSGETQYF
TRBV6-6,TRBJ1-6,TRBD1,many,TGTGCCAGCAGTTCTCCTCCCGACAGGGAAACCTATAATTCACCCCTCCACTTT,CASSSPPDRETYNSPLHF
TRBV6-5,TRBJ2-3,TRBD2,many,TGTGCCAGCAGCTACCGGACTAGCGGGAGCACAGATACGCAGTATTTT,CASSYRTSGSTDTQYF
TRBV2,TRBJ1-4,TRBD1,many,TGTGCCAGCAGTGAGCGACAGGGCCAAAATGAAAAACTGTTTTTT,CASSERQGQNEKLFF
TRBV6-5,TRBJ2-2,.,few,TGTGCCAGCAGTTACGGGGTCTTCACCGGGGAGCTGTTTTTT,CASSYGVFTGELFF
TRBV7-6,TRBJ2-2,TRBD2,.,TGTGCCAGCAGCCAAGTACCTAGCGGGGGGCCCACCGGGGAGCTGTTTTTT,CASSQVPSGGPTGELFF
TRBV7-9,TRBJ2-2,.,.,TGTGCCAGCAGCTTAGTCGCGGACACCGGGGAGCTGTTTTTT,CASSLVADTGELFF
TRBV6-2/TRBV6-3,TRBJ2-3,TRBD2,.,TGTGCCAGCAGTCCCCGGGGGGGCGGCCCAGATACGCAGTATTTT,CASSPRGGGPDTQYF
TRBV6-1,TRBJ1-5,.,.,TGTGCCAGCATTTGGACTGAGGTTAGCAATCAGCCCCAGCATTTT,CASIWTEVSNQPQHF
TRBV6-5,TRBJ2-7,.,many,TGTGCCACCCGACAAAGGAGCTCCTACGAGCAGTACTTC,CATRQRSSYEQYF
TRBV6-5,TRBJ1-2,TRBD1,many,TGTGCCAGCAGTTACAGGGGGCACGGCTACACCTTC,CASSYRGHGYTF
TRBV7-8,TRBJ2-7,TRBD1,.,TGTGCCAGCAGGCCCGGGACAGGCGAATACGAGCAGTACTTC,CASRPGTGEYEQYF
TRBV6-1,TRBJ1-6,TRBD1,.,TGTGCCAGCAGTGAACCGAGGACAGGGCGTTCACCCCTCCACTTT,CASSEPRTGRSPLHF
TRBV27,TRBJ2-5,TRBD1,once,TGTGCCAGCAGTTTACTTGGGACAGCCCAAGAGACCCAGTACTTC,CASSLLGTAQETQYF
TRBV7-9,TRBJ2-4,TRBD2,.,TGTGCCAGCAGCTCGTTACTAGCGGGAGAGGTAACCAAAAACATTCAGTACTTC,CASSSLLAGEVTKNIQYF